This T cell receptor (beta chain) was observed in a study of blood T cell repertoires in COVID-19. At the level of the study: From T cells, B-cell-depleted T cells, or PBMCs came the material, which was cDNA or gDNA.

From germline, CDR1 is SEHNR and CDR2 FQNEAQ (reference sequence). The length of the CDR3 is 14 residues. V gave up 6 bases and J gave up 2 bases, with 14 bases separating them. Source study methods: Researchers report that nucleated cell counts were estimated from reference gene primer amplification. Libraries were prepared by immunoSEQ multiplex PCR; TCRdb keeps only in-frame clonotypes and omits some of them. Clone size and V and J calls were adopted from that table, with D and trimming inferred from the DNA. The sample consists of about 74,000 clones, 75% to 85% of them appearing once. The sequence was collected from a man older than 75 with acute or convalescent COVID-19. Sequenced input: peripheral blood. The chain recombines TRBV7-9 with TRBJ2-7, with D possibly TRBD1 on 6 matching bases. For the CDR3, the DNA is TGTGCCAGCAGTCAGGCAGGGGTTCCCTACGAGCAGTACTTC. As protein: CASSQAGVPYEQYF.